The T cell receptor (beta chain) under discussion was sequenced for a study of preoperative IRX-2 immunotherapy in early breast cancer. Method: immunoSEQ multiplex PCR; TCRdb's copy keeps in-frame clones and lacks some. The sample includes 35,000 to 40,000 clones, 65% to 90% of them seen just once. CDR1 SGHTA and CDR2 FQGNSA come from the germline V gene. Deletions cut 3 bases from V and 3 bases from J, with 12 bases between. CDR3 size: 14 residues. Treatment of the sample: preoperative locoregional IRX-2 cytokine immunotherapy. Patients received preoperative, locoregional IRX-2 cytokine immunotherapy in a phase Ib study.

This chain uses TRBV7-2 with TRBJ2-7; no clear D. This receptor was obtained from a human donor with breast cancer. The sequencing used lymph node tissue, collected after IRX-2 immunotherapy. The chain's CDR3 is CASSLRTAGYEQYF. The CDR3 nucleotides are TGTGCCAGCAGCTTGAGGACGGCCGGCTACGAGCAGTACTTC.